The 17 T cell receptor beta chains given below trace back to one sample, sequenced in a study of T cells after yellow fever vaccination. TCRdb used MiXCR to reprocess the 5' RACE reads, holding one entry per CDR3 protein. The profile shows 150,000 or so distinct CDR3 sequences, about 7% of them singletons. Sequenced here: CD4+ T cells sorted from PBMCs, sampled 10 days after the yellow fever booster vaccination. These receptors all come from a man younger than 45 who received the YFV17D yellow fever vaccine.

This clonotype appeared a few times. V is TRBV4-3 and J is TRBJ2-2; 7 bases align to TRBD2. Germline assignment: CDR1 LGHNA and CDR2 YSLEER. Losses at the gene ends were 3 bases for V and 0 bases for J; bases not matched to a gene: 4. The CDR3 spans 16 residues. This CDR3 is CASSHQAGPNTGELFF. CDR3 sequence (DNA): TGCGCCAGCAGCCACCAAGCGGGACCGAACACCGGGGAGCTGTTTTTT.

This clonotype was seen more than once but under ten times. The chain uses TRBV7-9 and TRBJ2-7; 7 bases are shared with TRBD2. CDR3 length equals 13 residues. V lost 1 base and J lost 6; bases outside the gene matches: 3. CDR1 is SEHNR, CDR2 FQNEAQ, per germline (reference sequence). The CDR3 bases are TGTGCCAGCAGCTTAGTGGGAGGGGTCGAGCAGTACTTC. It translates to CASSLVGGVEQYF.

The genes are TRBV28 and TRBJ2-1; the D is unclear. The CDR3 covers 14 residues. Germline V CDR1 and CDR2: MDHEN, SYDVKM. With 10 bases removed from V and 5 bases from J, the gap between germline ends came to 18 bases. The CDR3 loop is CATCRALFNNEQFF. The CDR3 DNA is TGTGCCACATGTCGGGCTCTATTCAACAATGAGCAGTTCTTC.

This clonotype was counted at least ten times. The chain employs TRBV3-1 and TRBJ2-5, with no clear D. Per the germline V gene, CDR1 is LGHDT and CDR2 is YNNKEL (reference sequence). CDR3 length equals 15 residues. V shed 0 bases and J shed 1 base, with 9 bases lying between them. The DNA for the CDR3 is TGTGCCAGCAGCCAAGATCTAAACACCCAAGAGACCCAGTACTTC. This sequence encodes CASSQDLNTQETQYF.

This clonotype turned up a few times. The rearrangement uses TRBV23-1 and TRBJ2-1; D may correspond to TRBD1 or TRBD2 (5 bases each). TRBV23-1 is recorded as an ORF, its role being uncertain. V lost 8 bases to trimming and J lost 1 base, with 15 bases between them. The CDR3 runs 15 residues. The CDR3 sequence: CASRSGRRSYNEQFF. The CDR3 DNA reads TGCGCCAGCCGTTCGGGGCGGCGGTCCTACAATGAGCAGTTCTTC.

This clonotype has at least ten counts. This sequence joins TRBV5-5 and TRBJ2-1; the match to TRBD1 covers 7 bases. From germline, CDR1 is SGHKS and CDR2 YYEKEE (reference sequence). V was pared by 2 bases and J by 0 bases, with 5 bases of the junction left unmatched. This CDR3 contains 16 residues. This chain's CDR3 is CASSLTGESSYNEQFF. The CDR3 nucleotides read TGTGCCAGCAGCTTAACAGGGGAGAGCTCCTACAATGAGCAGTTCTTC.

This clonotype was detected ten times or more. The CDR3 DNA reads TGCGCCAGCAGCTTTGGGCTAGCGGGACTAACCTACAATGAGCAGTTCTTC. It yields the protein CASSFGLAGLTYNEQFF. This chain uses TRBV5-1 with TRBJ2-1; TRBD2 matches at 9 bases. Trimming at V came to 2 bases and at J to 2 bases, leaving 8 bases not matched to a gene. The germline V gene encodes CDR1 SGHRS and CDR2 YFSETQ. The CDR3 has 17 residues.

This clonotype was detected ten times or more. The rearrangement uses TRBV5-1 and TRBJ1-1; TRBD1 aligns across 8 bases. This CDR3 spans 15 amino acids. CDR1 and CDR2 from the germline V gene are SGHRS and YFSETQ. V was clipped by 4 bases and J by 4 bases; unmatched bases: 9. CDR3 loop: CASSIQGDAGTEAFF. The CDR3 DNA sequence: TGCGCCAGCAGCATACAGGGGGATGCGGGCACTGAAGCTTTCTTT.

The genes are TRBV18 and TRBJ1-6; D is unresolved. Looked up from germline, CDR1 is KGHSH and CDR2 is LQKENI. Trimming shortened V by 3 bases and J by 5 bases, and 8 bases separated the two germline ends. The CDR3 consists of 14 residues. Here the CDR3 reads CASSPWKDNSPLHF. The CDR3 nucleotides are TGTGCCAGCTCACCGTGGAAGGATAATTCACCCCTCCACTTT.

A note on this clonotype: The junction departs from the called germline gene at one end, perhaps through a read error. J is TRBJ2-1 and V is TRBV6-5; D perhaps matches TRBD2 (6 bases). The CDR3 is made up of 16 amino acids. Germline V gene lookup returns CDR1 MNHEY and CDR2 SVGAGI. The CDR3 coding sequence is TGTGCCGGCAGTTCCCGGGGTAGCGGAATCTACAATGAGCAGTTCTTC. Translating gives CAGSSRGSGIYNEQFF.

In this sample, this clonotype turned up many times. The rearrangement uses TRBV12-3 or TRBV12-4 and TRBJ2-1; D is undetermined. The CDR3 totals 15 residues. Trimming stripped 4 bases from V and 1 base from J, with 11 bases between. CDR3 region: CASSSRAISYNEQFF. The CDR3 bases are TGTGCCAGCAGTTCAAGAGCGATATCCTACAATGAGCAGTTCTTC.

This clonotype was observed many times. The chain joins TRBV5-1 to TRBJ2-1, with TRBD1 matching 8 bases. J lost 6 bases, V lost 4 bases, and 9 bases had no gene match. Germline CDR1 SGHRS, CDR2 YFSETQ. CDR3 length: 15 residues. For the CDR3, the DNA is TGCGCCAGCAGCCCCGGACAGGGTATAGGCAATGAGCAGTTCTTC. Protein product: CASSPGQGIGNEQFF. Full variable domain (outside the CDR3, taken from reference TRBV5-1 and TRBJ2-1): KAGVTQTPRYLIKTRGQQVTLSCSPISGHRSVSWYQQTPGQGLQFLFEYFSETQRNKGNFPGRFSGRQFSNSRSEMNVSTLELGDSALYLCASSPGQGIGNEQFFGPGTRLTVL.

At least ten counts were recorded for this clonotype. V is TRBV18 and J is TRBJ2-3, with D maybe TRBD2 (6 bases). V was pared by 4 bases and J by 3 bases, with 11 bases between. CDR1 is KGHSH, CDR2 LQKENI, per germline. CDR3 length equals 14 residues. The CDR3 DNA is TGTGCCAGCTCACGACCGGGACTGACAGATACGCAGTATTTT. It yields the protein CASSRPGLTDTQYF.

This clonotype was counted many times. This chain connects TRBV5-4 to TRBJ2-7, with 9 bases lining up with TRBD2. CDR1 is SGHNT and CDR2 is YYREEE in the germline V gene (reference sequence). Trimming cost V 7 bases and J 3 bases; bases outside gene matches: 5. The length of the CDR3 is 13 residues. This CDR3 is CASASSGSYEQYF. CDR3 coding DNA: TGTGCCAGCGCGAGTAGCGGGAGCTACGAGCAGTACTTC.

This clonotype was seen repeatedly, ten times or more. The J gene is TRBJ2-7, the V gene TRBV4-2; 10 nucleotides match TRBD2. Germline CDR1 reads LGHNA; CDR2 reads YNFKEQ. V was clipped by 0 bases and J by 0 bases; unmatched bases: 5. The CDR3 runs 17 residues. CDR3 nucleotide sequence: TGTGCCAGCAGCCAAGATGAGGCTAGCGGGAGCTCCTACGAGCAGTACTTC. This gives the protein CASSQDEASGSSYEQYF.

Only a few counts were recorded for this clonotype. The chain links TRBV20-1 to TRBJ2-7, with 8 bases lining up with TRBD1. The V and J ends lost 6 bases and 0 bases, in that order; junction bases with no gene match: 7. The CDR3 sequence is 14 residues long. Germline values: CDR1 DFQATT, CDR2 SNEGSKA (reference sequence). The CDR3 nucleotides read TGCAGTGCCCGACAGGGGTCCGGCTCCTACGAGCAGTACTTC. Protein: CSARQGSGSYEQYF.

This clonotype was observed a few times. V and J are TRBV7-2 and TRBJ2-3; TRBD2 matches at 10 bases. Germline CDR1 reads SGHTA; CDR2 reads FQGNSA. The junction had 6 bases not matched to a gene; V was cut back by 3 bases and J by 3 bases. The CDR3 is 16 amino acids. The DNA for the CDR3 is TGTGCCAGCAGCTTCGCACCGGGACTAGCGACAGATACGCAGTATTTT. Translated: CASSFAPGLATDTQYF.